The 4 T cell receptor beta chains in this list originate from one sample, sequenced in a study of T cells in Graves' hyperthyroidism and ophthalmopathy. Using RNA transcripts as the source, TCR beta CDR3 regions were amplified. TCR CDR3 underwent first-round RT-PCR with the HTBI primer set. TCRdb called the multiplex PCR reads again in MiXCR, with one record for every CDR3 protein. The table has about 500,000 distinct CDR3 sequences, about 15% seen once; the top ten hold about a sixth. Source material: blood. These receptors all stem from a woman in her late teens or twenties with Graves' hyperthyroidism.

In this sample, this clonotype turned up many times. V gene TRBV11-3 combines with J gene TRBJ2-1; TRBD2 matches at 8 bases. The CDR3 is 16 amino acids. J gave up 2 bases and V 5 bases, and 8 bases lay outside the gene matches. Germline V gene sequence: CDR1 SGHNT, CDR2 YENEEA. CDR3 sequence reads: CASSRSGLDTYNEQFF. CDR3 sequence (DNA): TGTGCCAGCAGCAGATCGGGACTAGACACCTACAATGAGCAGTTCTTC. Full variable domain (rest looked up from reference TRBV11-3 and TRBJ2-1): EAGVVQSPRYKIIEKKQPVAFWCNPISGHNTLYWYLQNLGQGPELLIRYENEEAVDDSQLPKDRFSAERLKGVDSTLKIQPAELGDSAVYLCASSRSGLDTYNEQFFGPGTRLTVL.

This clonotype showed up many times. CDR3 sequence reads: CSAEDRGYQETQYF. The CDR3 bases are TGCAGTGCCGAGGACAGGGGGTACCAAGAGACCCAGTACTTC. The chain recombines TRBV20-1 with TRBJ2-5; 10 nucleotides agree with TRBD1. This CDR3 spans 14 amino acids. V shed 6 bases and J 0 bases; nucleotides not matched to a gene: 4. Germline lookup yields CDR1 DFQATT and CDR2 SNEGSKA (reference sequence).

The chain links TRBV9 to TRBJ2-1, with D tentatively TRBD1 or TRBD2 (5 bases each). This CDR3 has 17 amino acids. V was trimmed by 0 bases and J by 0 bases, leaving 13 bases between them. Per germline, CDR1 SGDLS and CDR2 YYNGEE. CDR3 sequence: CASSVEGSPSSYNEQFF. The CDR3 nucleotides read TGTGCCAGCAGCGTAGAGGGGAGCCCTAGCTCCTACAATGAGCAGTTCTTC.

This clonotype was detected many times. The rearrangement links TRBV12-3 or TRBV12-4 to TRBJ1-4; D not resolved. This CDR3 spans 13 amino acids. V was pared by 2 bases and J by 4 bases, with 5 bases between. Here the CDR3 reads CASSLPGNEKLFF. The CDR3 DNA is TGTGCCAGCAGTTTACCGGGTAATGAAAAACTGTTTTTT.